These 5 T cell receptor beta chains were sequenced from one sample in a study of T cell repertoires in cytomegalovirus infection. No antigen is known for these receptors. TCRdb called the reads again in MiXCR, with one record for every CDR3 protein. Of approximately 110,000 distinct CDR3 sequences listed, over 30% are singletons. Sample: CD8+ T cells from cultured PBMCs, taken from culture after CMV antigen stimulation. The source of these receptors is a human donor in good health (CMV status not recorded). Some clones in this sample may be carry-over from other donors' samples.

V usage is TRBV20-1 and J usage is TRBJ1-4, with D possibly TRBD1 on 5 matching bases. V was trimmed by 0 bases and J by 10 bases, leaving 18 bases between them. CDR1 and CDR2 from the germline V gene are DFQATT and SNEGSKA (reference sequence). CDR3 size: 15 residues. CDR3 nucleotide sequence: TGCAGTGCTAGAGATCTCGACGGATGGGGGGGAAAACTGTTTTTT. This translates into CSARDLDGWGGKLFF.

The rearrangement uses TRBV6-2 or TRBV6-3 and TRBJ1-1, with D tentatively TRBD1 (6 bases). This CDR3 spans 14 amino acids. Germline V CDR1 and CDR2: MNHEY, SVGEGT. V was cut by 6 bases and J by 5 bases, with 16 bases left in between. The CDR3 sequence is CASSRSGRGTEAFF. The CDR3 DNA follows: TGTGCCAGCAGCCGATCTGGAAGGGGGACTGAAGCTTTCTTT.

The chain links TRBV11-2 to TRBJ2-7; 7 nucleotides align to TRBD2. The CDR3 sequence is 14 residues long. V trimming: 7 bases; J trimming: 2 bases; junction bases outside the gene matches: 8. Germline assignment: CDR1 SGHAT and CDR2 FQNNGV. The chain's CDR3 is CASTVPGGPYEQYF. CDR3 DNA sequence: TGTGCCAGCACCGTACCGGGGGGACCCTACGAGCAGTACTTC.

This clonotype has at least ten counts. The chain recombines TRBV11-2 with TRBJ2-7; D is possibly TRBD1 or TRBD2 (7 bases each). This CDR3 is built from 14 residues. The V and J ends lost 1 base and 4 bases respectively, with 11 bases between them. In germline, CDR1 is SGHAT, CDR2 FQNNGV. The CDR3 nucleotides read TGTGCCAGCAGCTTAGGCAGGGGGGGGTACGAGCAGTACTTC. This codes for CASSLGRGGYEQYF.

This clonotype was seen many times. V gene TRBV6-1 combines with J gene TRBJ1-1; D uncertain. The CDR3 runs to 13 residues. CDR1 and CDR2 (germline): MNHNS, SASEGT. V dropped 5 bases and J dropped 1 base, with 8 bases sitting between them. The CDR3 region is CASSPTGNTEAFF. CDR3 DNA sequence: TGTGCCAGCAGTCCGACTGGGAACACTGAAGCTTTCTTT.